This TCR beta chain was captured by sequencing in a study of T cell responses to AZD1222 COVID-19 vaccine. Study-wide background: Recipients boosted at about 4 weeks or about 12 weeks are pooled.

CDR3 length: 12 residues. V dropped 8 bases and J dropped 7 bases, with 11 bases sitting between them. Germline V gives CDR1 MGHRA, CDR2 YSYEKL. Libraries were prepared by immunoSEQ multiplex PCR; TCRdb keeps only in-frame clonotypes and omits some of them. This table has over 150,000 clones, approximately 92% appearing once. This sequence was found in an adult in good health. Here the sequenced sample was peripheral blood, taken on day 0 of AZD1222 vaccination. V usage is TRBV4-1 and J usage is TRBJ1-4; D perhaps matches TRBD1 (5 bases). In nucleotides, the CDR3 is TGCGCCAGCTCCGGGGGGTCTGAAAAACTGTTTTTT. Protein sequence: CASSGGSEKLFF.